Listed below are T cell receptor beta chains from one sample, sequenced in a study of shared T cell receptors in the human thymus. Clones were read by immunoSEQ multiplex PCR, and TCRdb kept only the in-frame ones, dropping some. The repertoire holds some 700,000 clones, approximately 85% seen once, with around 0.0099% in the top ten. This sample was also put to use in a study of human thymus T cells.

The sample comprised thymocytes. The receptors were gathered from a girl under three years old with a congenital heart defect. The CDR3 runs from the conserved cysteine through the conserved F or W. D genes are given only for firm matches. Expanded clones get a size class; other rows say once, few or many, or leave the size out.

clone_size	d_call	v_call	j_call	cdr3_aa	cdr3_nt
once	NA	TRBV5-1	TRBJ1-2	CASSLSRVGFDGYTF	TGCGCCAGCAGCTTAAGTAGAGTCGGGTTCGATGGCTACACCTTC
NA	NA	TRBV19	TRBJ1-4	CASSISGHLIATNEKLFF	TGTGCCAGTAGTATTTCGGGACACCTCATTGCAACTAATGAAAAACTGTTTTTT
once	TRBD1	TRBV19	TRBJ1-1	CASNNRGGTEAFF	TGTGCCAGTAATAACAGGGGGGGGACTGAAGCTTTCTTT
NA	NA	TRBV7-9	TRBJ2-3	CASSHRQAYTDTQYF	TGTGCCAGCAGCCACCGACAGGCTTACACAGATACGCAGTATTTT
few	NA	TRBV15	TRBJ2-1	CATSRVWASYNEQFF	TGTGCCACCAGCAGAGTTTGGGCCTCCTACAATGAGCAGTTCTTC
NA	TRBD1	TRBV9	TRBJ1-6	CASSSSGTGGAPLHF	TGTGCCAGCAGCTCTTCCGGGACAGGGGGCGCACCCCTCCACTTT
NA	NA	TRBV9	TRBJ1-2	CASSVDAQDYGYTF	TGTGCCAGCAGCGTAGACGCTCAGGACTATGGCTACACCTTC
NA	TRBD1	TRBV14	TRBJ1-1	CASSPRQGCLLNTEAFF	TGTGCCAGCAGCCCGCGACAGGGCTGTCTCTTGAACACTGAAGCTTTCTTT
NA	NA	TRBV11-3	TRBJ2-1	CASSSGGTLNEQFF	TGTGCCAGCAGCTCAGGAGGAACCCTTAATGAGCAGTTCTTC
NA	NA	TRBV28	TRBJ2-2	CASLSSGHPGELFF	TGTGCCAGCCTGTCGTCGGGACACCCCGGGGAGCTGTTTTTT
NA	TRBD2	TRBV10-1	TRBJ2-7	CASSPELDPTSGYYEQYF	TGCGCCAGCAGTCCGGAACTTGACCCCACTAGCGGGTACTACGAGCAGTACTTC
NA	NA	TRBV28	TRBJ1-2	CASSSTGGNGYTF	TGTGCCAGCAGTTCAACCGGGGGGAATGGCTACACCTTC
NA	NA	TRBV4-1	TRBJ2-5	CASRGGQETQYF	TGCGCCAGCAGGGGGGGCCAAGAGACCCAGTACTTC
NA	NA	TRBV5-4	TRBJ2-2	CASSPVAGELFF	TGTGCCAGCAGCCCGGTGGCCGGGGAGCTGTTTTTT
NA	TRBD1	TRBV10-3	TRBJ1-2	CAIMGTGYYGYTF	TGTGCCATCATGGGGACAGGGTACTATGGCTACACCTTC
once	NA	TRBV7-3	TRBJ2-5	CASSATSGGTQYF	TGTGCCAGCAGCGCGACTAGTGGGGGGACCCAGTACTTC
NA	NA	TRBV6-6	TRBJ2-3	CASSYLGGSWTDTQYF	TGTGCCAGCAGTTACCTTGGGGGCTCTTGGACAGATACGCAGTATTTT
NA	TRBD1	TRBV18	TRBJ1-5	CASSPGRDRPAPQHF	TGTGCCAGCTCACCCGGGCGGGACAGGCCTGCGCCCCAGCATTTT
NA	NA	TRBV9	TRBJ2-5	CASSVGPGTPRRTQYF	TGTGCCAGCAGCGTAGGACCCGGGACTCCCAGGAGGACCCAGTACTTC
once	NA	TRBV10-3	TRBJ2-5	CAISESSKETQYF	TGTGCCATCAGTGAGTCCAGTAAGGAGACCCAGTACTTC
NA	NA	TRBV28	TRBJ1-2	CASSLTGEEGYTF	TGTGCCAGCAGTTTAACAGGAGAGGAAGGCTACACCTTC
NA	NA	TRBV28	TRBJ1-3	CASSSTDCSSGNTIYF	TGTGCCAGCAGTTCAACAGATTGCTCCTCTGGAAACACCATATATTTT
NA	TRBD1	TRBV10-3	TRBJ1-1	CAISNDRGTEAFF	TGTGCCATCAGTAATGACAGGGGAACTGAAGCTTTCTTT
NA	TRBD1	TRBV5-6	TRBJ1-4	CASSLYKGATTNEKLFF	TGTGCCAGCAGCTTGTACAAGGGGGCGACAACTAATGAAAAACTGTTTTTT
once	NA	TRBV19	TRBJ1-4	CASSTRQRTNEKLFF	TGTGCCAGTAGTACCCGACAGAGAACTAATGAAAAACTGTTTTTT
NA	TRBD1	TRBV19	TRBJ1-6	CASSPRDRVPPLHF	TGTGCCAGTAGTCCTCGGGACAGGGTACCACCCCTCCACTTT
NA	TRBD1	TRBV5-1	TRBJ1-2	CASSFGQVDYGYTF	TGCGCCAGCAGCTTCGGACAGGTCGACTATGGCTACACCTTC
NA	TRBD1	TRBV19	TRBJ1-6	CASSMLPGQASSYNSPLHF	TGTGCCAGTAGTATGCTCCCCGGACAGGCGAGCTCCTATAATTCACCCCTCCACTTT
NA	NA	TRBV4-3	TRBJ1-1	CASSSRTRSNTEAFF	TGCGCCAGCAGCTCGCGGACACGATCGAACACTGAAGCTTTCTTT
NA	NA	TRBV2	TRBJ1-2	CASSDLQEMTGLANYGYTF	TGTGCCAGCAGCGATCTACAAGAAATGACAGGCCTTGCTAACTATGGCTACACCTTC
NA	TRBD2	TRBV10-3	TRBJ2-1	CAISERTGGQGEQFF	TGTGCCATCAGTGAGAGGACGGGGGGGCAGGGTGAGCAGTTCTTC
NA	TRBD2	TRBV11-3	TRBJ2-3	CASSLDPRAGVLDTQYF	TGTGCCAGCAGCTTAGATCCCCGGGCGGGGGTGTTGGATACGCAGTATTTT
NA	NA	TRBV6-1	TRBJ1-1	CASGGETEAFF	TGTGCCAGCGGAGGAGAAACTGAAGCTTTCTTT
few	NA	TRBV5-4	TRBJ2-1	CASTTTDRSEQFF	TGTGCCAGCACCACAACGGACAGAAGTGAGCAGTTCTTC
NA	TRBD1	TRBV5-1	TRBJ2-7	CASSPHPDRASYEQYF	TGCGCCAGCAGCCCCCATCCGGACAGGGCCTCCTACGAGCAGTACTTC
NA	TRBD1	TRBV7-6	TRBJ2-5	CASSSYTGTGVLETQYF	TGTGCCAGCAGCTCATACACCGGGACAGGGGTTCTGGAGACCCAGTACTTC
NA	TRBD1	TRBV6-5	TRBJ2-7	CASTPRAGGYEQYF	TGTGCCAGCACCCCCCGGGCAGGGGGCTACGAGCAGTACTTC
NA	NA	TRBV6-1	TRBJ1-6	CASGDTYNSPLHF	TGTGCCAGCGGGGACACATATAATTCACCCCTCCACTTT
NA	TRBD2	TRBV4-1	TRBJ2-2	CASSQRALRGVGELFF	TGCGCCAGCAGCCAGAGGGCCCTTCGGGGGGTCGGGGAGCTGTTTTTT
NA	TRBD2	TRBV27	TRBJ2-7	CASSPGGGPWSYEQYF	TGTGCCAGCAGTCCGGGCGGGGGACCTTGGTCCTACGAGCAGTACTTC
NA	TRBD1	TRBV10-1	TRBJ2-3	CASSPTTGHTQYF	TGCGCCAGCAGCCCGACGACAGGGCATACGCAGTATTTT